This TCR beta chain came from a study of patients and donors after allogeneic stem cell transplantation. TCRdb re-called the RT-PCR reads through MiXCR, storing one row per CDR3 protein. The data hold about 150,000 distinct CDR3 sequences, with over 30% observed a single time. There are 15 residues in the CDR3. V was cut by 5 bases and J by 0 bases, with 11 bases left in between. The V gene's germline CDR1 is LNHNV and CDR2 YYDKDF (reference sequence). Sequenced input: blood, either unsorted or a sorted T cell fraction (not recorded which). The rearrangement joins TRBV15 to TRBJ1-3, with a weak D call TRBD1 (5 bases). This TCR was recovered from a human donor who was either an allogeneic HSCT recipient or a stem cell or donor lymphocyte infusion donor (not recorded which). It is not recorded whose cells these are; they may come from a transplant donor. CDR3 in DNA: TGTGCCACCAGCGGACAAGAGAACTCTGGAAACACCATATATTTT. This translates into CATSGQENSGNTIYF.